Shown below are 29 T cell receptor beta chains from a single sample sequenced in a study of radiotherapy plus CTLA-4 blockade in lung cancer. The repertoire was sequenced with immunoSEQ multiplex PCR; TCRdb's copy has only in-frame clones and lacks some. This sample has over 100,000 clones; 81% occur once, and the top ten carry 3.3%. The sequencing used peripheral blood, collected from a patient treated with radiotherapy plus ipilimumab. Receptors originate from a human donor with non-small cell lung cancer that progressed on radiotherapy plus ipilimumab. Some clones in this sample may be carry-over from other donors' samples.

The J gene is TRBJ2-5, the V gene TRBV5-1; TRBD2 aligns across 9 bases. V shed 4 bases, J shed 2 bases, and the junction held 6 bases outside the gene matches. The germline CDR1 and CDR2 sequences are SGHRS and YFSETQ. The CDR3 is 15 residues long. The DNA of the CDR3 is TGCGCCAGCAGCCCCATTAGCGGGGGACAAGAGACCCAGTACTTC. This translates into CASSPISGGQETQYF.

The CDR3 region is CASSLEVGNEQFF. The CDR3 region has the DNA TGTGCCAGCAGCTTAGAGGTCGGTAATGAGCAGTTCTTC. This chain connects TRBV7-2 to TRBJ2-1; no clear D gene. The germline V gene has CDR1 SGHTA and CDR2 FQGNSA. V lost 1 base, J lost 7 bases, and 8 bases lay in between. The CDR3 covers 13 residues.

CDR3 bases: TGTGCCATCAGTGAGTCGTTTGGGACTAGCGGGGGAGAGACCCAGTACTTC. It codes for CAISESFGTSGGETQYF. The chain uses TRBV10-3 and TRBJ2-5; 14 nucleotides match TRBD2. J gave up 4 bases and V 0 bases, and 4 bases lay outside the gene matches. CDR3 length: 17 amino acids. The germline CDR1 and CDR2 sequences are ENHRY and SYGVKD.

The chain carries TRBV7-2 and TRBJ2-2; D not certain. V dropped 4 bases and J dropped 0 bases, with 3 bases sitting between them. The CDR3 sequence is 13 residues long. CDR1 is SGHTA and CDR2 is FQGNSA in the germline V gene. In nucleotides, the CDR3 is TGTGCCAGCAGCTCCCCGAACACCGGGGAGCTGTTTTTT. Translation gives CASSSPNTGELFF.

The chain has TRBV5-8 and TRBJ1-5; D perhaps matches TRBD1 (5 bases). The CDR3 length is 14 residues. Between the trimmed V and J ends, which lost 0 bases and 4 bases, there was a span of 8 bases. CDR1 and CDR2 from the germline V gene are SGHTS and YDEGEE. The CDR3 DNA reads as TGTGCCAGCAGCTTGGACCAGGGTAATCAGCCCCAGCATTTT. It yields the protein CASSLDQGNQPQHF.

V usage is TRBV15 and J usage is TRBJ1-6, with 7 bases aligning to TRBD1. Germline lookup yields CDR1 LNHNV and CDR2 YYDKDF (reference sequence). After removal of 0 bases from V and 3 bases from J, the junction contained 2 bases not matched to a gene. The length of the CDR3 is 16 residues. This CDR3 reads CATSRDRTGYNSPLHF. CDR3 sequence (DNA): TGTGCCACCAGCAGAGATCGGACAGGCTATAATTCACCCCTCCACTTT.

The V gene is TRBV14, the J gene TRBJ1-1, with 9 bases fitting TRBD1. Losses at the gene ends were 0 bases for V and 6 bases for J; bases not matched to a gene: 5. The CDR3 extends over 15 amino acids. The germline gives CDR1 SGHDN, CDR2 FVKESK. CDR3 bases: TGTGCCAGCAGCCAAGATCTACAGGGGGCCGCTGAAGCTTTCTTT. This encodes CASSQDLQGAAEAFF.

The V call is TRBV29-1, the J call TRBJ1-1, with D possibly TRBD1 on 5 matching bases. The V gene lost 7 bases and the J gene lost 0 bases, with 15 bases spanning the gap. The CDR3 extends over 14 amino acids. The germline CDR1 and CDR2 sequences are SQVTM and ANQGSEA. The CDR3 sequence is CSGGEGALNTEAFF. CDR3 DNA sequence: TGCAGCGGGGGGGAGGGCGCCCTGAACACTGAAGCTTTCTTT.

The chain uses TRBV28 and TRBJ1-3, with TRBD1 as a possible D gene (6 bases). CDR3 length: 16 amino acids. Germline V CDR1 and CDR2: MDHEN, SYDVKM. Trimming removed 2 bases at V and 0 bases at J, with 11 bases between. The CDR3 protein is CASSLGRTVSGNTIYF. In nucleotides, the CDR3 is TGTGCCAGCAGTTTAGGCCGGACAGTCTCTGGAAACACCATATATTTT.

The table lists this clone with a count of one. The rearrangement links TRBV19 to TRBJ1-1; 10 bases align to TRBD1. With V trimmed by 6 bases and J by 4 bases, 14 bases remained unmatched. The CDR3 loop spans 17 amino acids. Germline CDR1 is LNHDA and CDR2 is SQIVND (reference sequence). CDR3 in amino acids: CASSPRRQGAIGTEAFF. CDR3 bases: TGTGCCAGTAGCCCTCGCCGACAGGGGGCTATCGGCACTGAAGCTTTCTTT.

The chain employs TRBV10-3 and TRBJ1-1; maybe TRBD1 (5 bases). The length of the CDR3 is 13 residues. Trimming removed 4 bases at V and 5 bases at J, with 11 bases between. Germline V CDR1 and CDR2: ENHRY, SYGVKD. CDR3 DNA: TGTGCCATCAGTGTAGGCAGGGAGACTGAAGCTTTCTTT. Translation gives CAISVGRETEAFF.

Remarks on this clone: Other DNA sequences within the sample encode an identical CDR3. This sequence joins TRBV29-1 and TRBJ2-3; TRBD2 matches at 8 bases. The CDR3 runs 14 residues. Looked up from germline, CDR1 is SQVTM and CDR2 is ANQGSEA. In nucleotides, the CDR3 is TGCAGTGGGGGGGCGGGGGGATACACAGATACGCAGTATTTT. It encodes CSGGAGGYTDTQYF.

The chain couples TRBV6-1 to TRBJ1-4; 9 nucleotides match TRBD1. This CDR3 comprises 14 residues. Trimming removed 4 bases from V and 8 bases from J; junction bases left unmatched: 5. Germline CDR1 reads MNHNS; CDR2 reads SASEGT. CDR3 sequence: CASSVGQGWEKLFF. CDR3 coding DNA: TGTGCCAGCAGTGTAGGACAGGGGTGGGAAAAACTGTTTTTT.

This clone was recorded a few times. The chain links TRBV18 to TRBJ2-1; 8 bases align to TRBD2. This CDR3 has 15 amino acids. Germline CDR1 is KGHSH and CDR2 is LQKENI. Unmatched junction bases numbered 5, after V lost 3 bases and J lost 4 bases. Here the CDR3 DNA reads TGTGCCAGCTCACCTCCGGGACTAGGGTACAATGAGCAGTTCTTC. Protein product: CASSPPGLGYNEQFF.

The chain uses TRBV30 and TRBJ1-3, with D uncertain. Trimming stripped 8 bases from V and 0 bases from J, with 14 bases between. Germline CDR1 reads GTSNPN; CDR2 reads SVGIG (reference sequence). CDR3 length: 14 amino acids. CDR3 sequence: CAADTSNSGNTIYF. CDR3 DNA sequence: TGTGCCGCCGATACCTCCAACTCTGGAAACACCATATATTTT.

The chain carries TRBV6-1 and TRBJ2-7; weak D call: TRBD1 (6 bases). Germline lookup yields CDR1 MNHNS and CDR2 SASEGT. This CDR3 spans 14 amino acids. The V end lost 1 base, the J end lost 3 bases, and 10 bases lay between the germline ends. The CDR3 loop is CASSEGIQGYEQYF. The CDR3 bases are TGTGCCAGCAGTGAAGGAATACAGGGCTACGAGCAGTACTTC.

This rearrangement joins TRBV28 to TRBJ1-1; 9 positions match TRBD1. CDR1 and CDR2 from the germline V gene are MDHEN and SYDVKM. Germline trimming cut 8 bases from V and 5 bases from J; bases unmatched to any gene: 12. This CDR3 comprises 15 residues. CDR3: CASGSPGTGKTEAFF. In DNA form, the CDR3 reads TGTGCCAGCGGTAGCCCGGGGACAGGGAAAACTGAAGCTTTCTTT.

The chain combines TRBV5-1 with TRBJ1-2; no firm D call. Germline CDR1 and CDR2: SGHRS and YFSETQ. The CDR3 is 15 amino acids. V was clipped by 4 bases and J by 4 bases, with 17 bases between them. For the CDR3, the DNA is TGCGCCAGCAGCCCTCGGACCCCGGCGGGCTATGGCTACACCTTC. Amino acid sequence: CASSPRTPAGYGYTF.

J is TRBJ1-3 and V is TRBV30; D unclear. The CDR3 runs 14 residues. Trimming stripped 3 bases from V and 3 bases from J, with 12 bases between. CDR1 is GTSNPN and CDR2 is SVGIG in the germline V gene (reference sequence). The CDR3 region is CAWRWTGFGNTIYF. The DNA of the CDR3 is TGTGCCTGGAGATGGACGGGGTTTGGAAACACCATATATTTT.

This chain joins TRBV4-2 and TRBJ2-3; D unresolved. Trimming removed 5 bases at V and 6 bases at J, with 18 bases between. The CDR3 loop spans 15 amino acids. The germline CDR1 and CDR2 sequences are LGHNA and YNFKEQ. DNA of the CDR3: TGTGCCAGCAGCAACGACGGTGTAAGAAAGGATACGCAGTATTTT. Its translation: CASSNDGVRKDTQYF.

The CDR3, as DNA: TGTGCCAGCAGCTTAAGGACGGGTCGCCAAGAGACCCAGTACTTC. It is translated as CASSLRTGRQETQYF. The chain is built from TRBV11-3 and TRBJ2-5; D remains unclear. Germline V gives CDR1 SGHNT, CDR2 YENEEA. The germline V and J ends were trimmed by 2 bases and 1 base, with 11 bases remaining between them. The CDR3 runs 15 residues.

CDR3 in amino acids: CASSLFATETRVNEKLFF. The CDR3, as DNA: TGTGCCAGCAGTTTATTCGCAACCGAGACCAGGGTCAATGAAAAACTGTTTTTT. The chain links TRBV27 to TRBJ1-4; maybe TRBD1 (5 bases). The V gene lost 1 base and the J gene lost 5 bases, with 20 bases spanning the gap. The germline V gene encodes CDR1 MNHEY and CDR2 SMNVEV (reference sequence). The CDR3 has 18 residues.

This chain joins TRBV18 and TRBJ2-1; D is unresolved. The CDR3 length is 12 residues. Germline CDR1 and CDR2: KGHSH and LQKENI. The germline V and J ends were trimmed by 3 bases and 7 bases, with 7 bases remaining between them. The CDR3 sequence is CASSPMRNEQFF. The CDR3 DNA reads TGTGCCAGCTCACCGATGAGGAATGAGCAGTTCTTC.

V gene TRBV28 combines with J gene TRBJ2-2; no definite D call. Trimming cost V 7 bases and J 3 bases, with 18 bases left between them. The CDR3 covers 16 residues. Germline loops: CDR1 MDHEN, CDR2 SYDVKM. The CDR3 coding sequence is TGTGCCAGCACTCTCTATAGCCCACCTTACACCGGGGAGCTGTTTTTT. Residues: CASTLYSPPYTGELFF. Complete variable domain (other parts from reference TRBV28 and TRBJ2-2): DVKVTQSSRYLVKRTGEKVFLECVQDMDHENMFWYRQDPGLGLRLIYFSYDVKMKEKGDIPEGYSVSREKKERFSLILESASTNQTSMYLCASTLYSPPYTGELFFGEGSRLTVL.

Of note for this clone: Other DNA sequences within the sample encode an identical CDR3. The genes are TRBV5-4 and TRBJ1-2; weak D call: TRBD1 (6 bases). The V gene lost 0 bases and the J gene lost 8 bases, with 17 bases spanning the gap. Germline loops: CDR1 SGHNT, CDR2 YYREEE (reference sequence). The CDR3 is 15 residues long. This chain's CDR3 is CASSLGPLTGIGYTF. CDR3 DNA sequence: TGTGCCAGCAGCTTGGGACCTCTTACAGGGATCGGCTACACCTTC.

The V gene is TRBV7-2, the J gene TRBJ2-5; TRBD2 matches at 10 bases. Matching the DNA end better, TRBJ2-7 makes the J call doubtful. The length of the CDR3 is 19 residues. In germline, CDR1 is SGHTA, CDR2 FQGNSA. The CDR3 is CASSLSPQERGGRSYEQYF. CDR3 nucleotides: TGTGCCAGCAGCTTAAGTCCTCAGGAGCGGGGGGGGCGGTCCTACGAGCAGTACTTC.

This clone was seen just once. In DNA, the CDR3 is TGTGCCAGCAGTTTTGGGACAGGGGTCAATCAGCCCCAGCATTTT. This translates into CASSFGTGVNQPQHF. The rearrangement links TRBV6-6 to TRBJ1-5, with TRBD1 matching over 10 bases. The CDR3 totals 15 residues. Germline V gene data show CDR1 as MNHNY and CDR2 as SVGAGI (reference sequence). V lost 4 bases to trimming and J lost 3 bases; unmatched junction nucleotides: 3.

This clone was seen more than once but under ten times. The rearrangement links TRBV4-3 to TRBJ1-2, with D possibly TRBD1 on 5 matching bases. Germline CDR1 and CDR2: LGHNA and YSLEER. The CDR3 consists of 17 residues. V was pared by 1 base and J by 6 bases, with 21 bases between. The CDR3 DNA is TGCGCCAGCAGCCAAGTCTCGAGACAGCCAGTCCCGCATGGCTACACCTTC. It encodes CASSQVSRQPVPHGYTF.

The gene calls are TRBV9 and TRBJ1-2; 8 nucleotides agree with TRBD1. CDR1 is SGDLS, CDR2 YYNGEE, per germline. The CDR3 is 13 residues long. V was clipped by 4 bases and J by 8 bases; unmatched bases: 7. The CDR3 loop is CASSFRTGRGYTF. The CDR3, as DNA: TGTGCCAGCAGCTTCCGGACAGGGAGAGGCTACACCTTC.